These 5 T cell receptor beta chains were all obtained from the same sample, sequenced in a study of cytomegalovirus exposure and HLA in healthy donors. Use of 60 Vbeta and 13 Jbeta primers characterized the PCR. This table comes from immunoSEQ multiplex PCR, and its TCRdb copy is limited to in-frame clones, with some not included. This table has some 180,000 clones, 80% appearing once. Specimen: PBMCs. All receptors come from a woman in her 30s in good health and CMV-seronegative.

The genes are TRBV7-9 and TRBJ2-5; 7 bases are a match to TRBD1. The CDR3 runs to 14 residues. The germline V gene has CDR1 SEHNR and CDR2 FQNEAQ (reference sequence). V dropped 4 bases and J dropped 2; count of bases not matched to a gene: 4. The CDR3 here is CASSYGTVQETQYF. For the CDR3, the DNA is TGTGCCAGCAGCTACGGGACAGTTCAAGAGACCCAGTACTTC.

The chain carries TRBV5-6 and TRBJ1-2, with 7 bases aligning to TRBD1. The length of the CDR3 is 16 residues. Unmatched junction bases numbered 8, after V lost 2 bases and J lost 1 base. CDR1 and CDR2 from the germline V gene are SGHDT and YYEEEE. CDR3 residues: CASSFLDRDDNYGYTF. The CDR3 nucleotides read TGTGCCAGCAGCTTTCTAGACAGGGACGATAACTATGGCTACACCTTC.

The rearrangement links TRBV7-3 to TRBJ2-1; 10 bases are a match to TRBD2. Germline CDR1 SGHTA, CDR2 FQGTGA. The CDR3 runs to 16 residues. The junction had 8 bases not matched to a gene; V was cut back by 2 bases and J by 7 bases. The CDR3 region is CASSLGPLAGGNEQFF. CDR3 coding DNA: TGTGCCAGCAGCTTAGGGCCATTAGCGGGGGGAAATGAGCAGTTCTTC.

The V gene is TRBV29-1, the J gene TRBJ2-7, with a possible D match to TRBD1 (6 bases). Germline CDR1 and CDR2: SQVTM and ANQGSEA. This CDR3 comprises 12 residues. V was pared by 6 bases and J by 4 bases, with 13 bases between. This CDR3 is CSVTGKWYEQYF. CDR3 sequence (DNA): TGCAGCGTAACAGGGAAATGGTACGAGCAGTACTTC.

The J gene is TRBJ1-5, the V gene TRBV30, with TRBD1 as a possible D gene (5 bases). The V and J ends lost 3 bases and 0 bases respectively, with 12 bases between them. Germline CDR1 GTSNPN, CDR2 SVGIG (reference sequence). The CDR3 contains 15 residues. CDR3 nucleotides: TGTGCCTGGAGCGAGGACACATATAGCAATCAGCCCCAGCATTTT. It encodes CAWSEDTYSNQPQHF.